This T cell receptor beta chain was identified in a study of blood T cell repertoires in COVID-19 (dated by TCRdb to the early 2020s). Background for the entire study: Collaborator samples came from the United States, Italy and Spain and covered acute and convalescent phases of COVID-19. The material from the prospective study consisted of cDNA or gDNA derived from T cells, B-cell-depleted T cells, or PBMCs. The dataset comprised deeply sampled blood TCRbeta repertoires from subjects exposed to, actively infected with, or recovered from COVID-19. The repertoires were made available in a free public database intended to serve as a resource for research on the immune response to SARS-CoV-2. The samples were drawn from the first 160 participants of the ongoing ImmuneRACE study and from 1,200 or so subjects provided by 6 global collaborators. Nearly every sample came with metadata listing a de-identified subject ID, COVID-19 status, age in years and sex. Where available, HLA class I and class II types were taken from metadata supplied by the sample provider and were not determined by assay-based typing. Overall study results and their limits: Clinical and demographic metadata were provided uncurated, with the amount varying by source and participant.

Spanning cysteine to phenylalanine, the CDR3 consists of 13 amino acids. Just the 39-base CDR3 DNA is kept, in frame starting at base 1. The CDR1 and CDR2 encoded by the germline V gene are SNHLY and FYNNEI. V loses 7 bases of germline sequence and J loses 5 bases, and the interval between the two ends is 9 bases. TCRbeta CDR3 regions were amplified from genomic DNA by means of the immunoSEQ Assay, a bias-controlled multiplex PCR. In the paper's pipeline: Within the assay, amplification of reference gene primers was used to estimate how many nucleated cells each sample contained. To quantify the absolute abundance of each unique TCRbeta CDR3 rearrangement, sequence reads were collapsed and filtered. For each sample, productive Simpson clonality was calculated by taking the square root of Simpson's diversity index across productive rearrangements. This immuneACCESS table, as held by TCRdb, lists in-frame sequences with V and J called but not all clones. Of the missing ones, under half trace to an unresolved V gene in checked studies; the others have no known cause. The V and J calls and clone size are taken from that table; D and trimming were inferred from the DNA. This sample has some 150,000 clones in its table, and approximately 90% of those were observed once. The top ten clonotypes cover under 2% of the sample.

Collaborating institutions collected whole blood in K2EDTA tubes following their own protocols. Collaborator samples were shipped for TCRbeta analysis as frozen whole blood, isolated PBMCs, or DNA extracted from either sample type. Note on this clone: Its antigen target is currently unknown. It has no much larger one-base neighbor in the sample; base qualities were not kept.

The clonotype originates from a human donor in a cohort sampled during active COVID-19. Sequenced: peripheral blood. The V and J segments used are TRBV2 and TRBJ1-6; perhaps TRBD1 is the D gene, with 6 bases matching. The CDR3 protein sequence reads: CASKDSNNSPLHF. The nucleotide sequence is TGTGCCAGCAAGGACAGTAATAATTCACCCCTCCACTTT.